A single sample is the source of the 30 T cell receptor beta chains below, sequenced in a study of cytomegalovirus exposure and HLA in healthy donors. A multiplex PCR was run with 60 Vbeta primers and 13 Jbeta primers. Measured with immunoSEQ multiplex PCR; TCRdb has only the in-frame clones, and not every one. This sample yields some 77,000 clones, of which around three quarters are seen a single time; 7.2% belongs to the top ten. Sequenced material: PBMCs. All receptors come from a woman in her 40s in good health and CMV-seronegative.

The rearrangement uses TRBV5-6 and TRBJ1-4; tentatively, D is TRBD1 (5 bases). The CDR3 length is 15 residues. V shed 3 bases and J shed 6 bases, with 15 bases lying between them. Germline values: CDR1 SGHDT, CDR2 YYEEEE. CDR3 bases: TGTGCCAGCAGCTCCCGGACATTTTATTATGAAAAACTGTTTTTT. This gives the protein CASSSRTFYYEKLFF.

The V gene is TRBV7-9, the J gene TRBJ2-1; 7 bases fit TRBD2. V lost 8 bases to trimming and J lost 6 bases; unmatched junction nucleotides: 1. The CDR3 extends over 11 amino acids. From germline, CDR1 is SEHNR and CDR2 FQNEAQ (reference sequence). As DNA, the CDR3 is TGTGCCAGCTGGGGGGGCAATGAGCAGTTCTTC. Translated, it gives CASWGGNEQFF.

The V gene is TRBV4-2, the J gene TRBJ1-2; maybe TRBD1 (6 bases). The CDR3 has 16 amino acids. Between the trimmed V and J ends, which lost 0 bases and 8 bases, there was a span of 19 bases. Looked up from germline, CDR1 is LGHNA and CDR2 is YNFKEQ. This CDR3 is CASSQESIGGTFGYTF. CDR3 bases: TGTGCCAGCAGCCAAGAGTCCATAGGGGGTACCTTCGGCTACACCTTC.

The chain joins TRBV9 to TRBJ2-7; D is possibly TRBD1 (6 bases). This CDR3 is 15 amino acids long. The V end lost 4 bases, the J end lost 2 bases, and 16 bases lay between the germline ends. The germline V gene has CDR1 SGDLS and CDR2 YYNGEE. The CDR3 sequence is CASSPTGSQTYEQYF. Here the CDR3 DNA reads TGTGCCAGCAGCCCTACAGGGAGCCAAACCTACGAGCAGTACTTC.

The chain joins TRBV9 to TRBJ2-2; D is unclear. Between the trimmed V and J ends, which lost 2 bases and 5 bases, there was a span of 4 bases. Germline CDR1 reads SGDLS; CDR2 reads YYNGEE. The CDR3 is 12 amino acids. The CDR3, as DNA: TGTGCCAGCAGCGTTAGAACCGGGGAGCTGTTTTTT. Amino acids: CASSVRTGELFF.

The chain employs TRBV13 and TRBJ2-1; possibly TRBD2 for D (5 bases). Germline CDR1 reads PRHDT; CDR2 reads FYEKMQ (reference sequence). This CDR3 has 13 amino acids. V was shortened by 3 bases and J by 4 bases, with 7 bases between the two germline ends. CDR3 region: CASSLRVYNEQFF. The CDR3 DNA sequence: TGTGCCAGCAGCTTGAGGGTGTACAATGAGCAGTTCTTC. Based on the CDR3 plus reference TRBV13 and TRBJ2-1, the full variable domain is AAGVIQSPRHLIKEKRETATLKCYPIPRHDTVYWYQQGPGQDPQFLISFYEKMQSDKGSIPDRFSAQQFSDYHSELNMSSLELGDSALYFCASSLRVYNEQFFGPGTRLTVL.

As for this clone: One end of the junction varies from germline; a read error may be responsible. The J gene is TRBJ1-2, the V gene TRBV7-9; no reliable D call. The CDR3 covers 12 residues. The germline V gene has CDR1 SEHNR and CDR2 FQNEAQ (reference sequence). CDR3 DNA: TGTGCCAGCAGCCCATTGAGTGCGGGGTTCTACTTC. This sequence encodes CASSPLSAGFYF.

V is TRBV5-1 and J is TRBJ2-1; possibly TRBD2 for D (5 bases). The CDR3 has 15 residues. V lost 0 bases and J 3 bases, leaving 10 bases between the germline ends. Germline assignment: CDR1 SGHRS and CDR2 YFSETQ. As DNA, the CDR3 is TGCGCCAGCAGCTTGGACAGCGGATTCTACAATGAGCAGTTCTTC. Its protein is CASSLDSGFYNEQFF.

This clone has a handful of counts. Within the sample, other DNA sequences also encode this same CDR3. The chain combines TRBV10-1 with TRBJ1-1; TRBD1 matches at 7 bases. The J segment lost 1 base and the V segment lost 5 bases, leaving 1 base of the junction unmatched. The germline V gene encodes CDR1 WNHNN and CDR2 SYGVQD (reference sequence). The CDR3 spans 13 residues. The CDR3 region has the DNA TGCGCCAGCAGTAGGACAGGGAACACTGAAGCTTTCTTT. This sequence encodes CASSRTGNTEAFF.

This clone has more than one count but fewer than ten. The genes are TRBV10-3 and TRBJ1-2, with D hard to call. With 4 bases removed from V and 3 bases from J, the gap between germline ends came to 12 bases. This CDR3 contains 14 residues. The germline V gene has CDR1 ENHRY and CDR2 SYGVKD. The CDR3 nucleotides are TGTGCCATCAGTGGCGTAAGAAATGACTATGGCTACACCTTC. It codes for CAISGVRNDYGYTF.

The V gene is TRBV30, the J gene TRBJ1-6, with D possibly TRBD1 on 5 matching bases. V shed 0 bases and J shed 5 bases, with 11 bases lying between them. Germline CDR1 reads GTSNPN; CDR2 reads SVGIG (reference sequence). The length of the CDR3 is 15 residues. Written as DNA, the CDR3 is TGTGCCTGGAGTGTTTTGGCAGGGAATAATTCACCCCTCCACTTT. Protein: CAWSVLAGNNSPLHF.

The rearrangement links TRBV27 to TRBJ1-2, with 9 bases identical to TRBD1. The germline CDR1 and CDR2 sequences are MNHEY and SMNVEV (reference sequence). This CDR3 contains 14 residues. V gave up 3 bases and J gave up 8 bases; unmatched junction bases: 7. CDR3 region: CASSLTTGGVGYTF. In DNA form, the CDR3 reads TGTGCCAGCAGTTTGACTACAGGGGGCGTAGGCTACACCTTC.

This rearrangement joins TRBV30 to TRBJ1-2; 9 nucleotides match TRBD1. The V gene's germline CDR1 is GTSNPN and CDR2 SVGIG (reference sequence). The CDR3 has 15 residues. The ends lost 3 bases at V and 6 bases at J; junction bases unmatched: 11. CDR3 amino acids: CAWSRTDRGGDGYTF. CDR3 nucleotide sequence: TGTGCCTGGAGCCGTACGGACAGGGGAGGCGATGGCTACACCTTC.

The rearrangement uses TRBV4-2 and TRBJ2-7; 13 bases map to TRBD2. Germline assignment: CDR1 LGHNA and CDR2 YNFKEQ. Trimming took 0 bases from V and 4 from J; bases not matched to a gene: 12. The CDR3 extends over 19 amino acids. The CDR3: CASSQEPLGLAGADYEQYF. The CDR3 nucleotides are TGTGCCAGCAGCCAAGAACCTCTCGGACTAGCGGGAGCTGATTACGAGCAGTACTTC.

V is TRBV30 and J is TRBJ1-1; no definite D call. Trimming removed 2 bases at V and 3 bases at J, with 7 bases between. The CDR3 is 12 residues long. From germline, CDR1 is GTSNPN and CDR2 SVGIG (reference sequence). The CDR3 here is CAWSTGYTEAFF. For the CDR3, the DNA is TGTGCCTGGAGTACGGGGTACACTGAAGCTTTCTTT. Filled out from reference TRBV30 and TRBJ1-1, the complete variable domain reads SQTIHQWPATLVQPVGSPLSLECTVEGTSNPNLYWYRQAAGRGLQLLFYSVGIGQISSEVPQNLSASRPQDRQFILSSKKLLLSDSGFYLCAWSTGYTEAFFGQGTRLTVV.

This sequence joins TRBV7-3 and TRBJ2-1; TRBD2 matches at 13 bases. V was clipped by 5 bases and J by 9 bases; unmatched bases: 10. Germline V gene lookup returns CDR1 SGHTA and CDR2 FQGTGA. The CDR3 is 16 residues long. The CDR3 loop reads CASSPQLAGGRVEQFF. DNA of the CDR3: TGTGCCAGCAGCCCCCAACTAGCGGGAGGGCGGGTTGAGCAGTTCTTC.

DNA of the CDR3: TGTGCCAGCAGAAGGGACAGAATAAGCAATCAGCCCCAGCATTTT. This codes for CASRRDRISNQPQHF. V usage is TRBV6-1 and J usage is TRBJ1-5, with TRBD1 matching over 7 bases. Germline V gene lookup returns CDR1 MNHNS and CDR2 SASEGT. The CDR3 totals 15 residues. J gave up 1 base and V 6 bases, and 6 bases lay outside the gene matches.

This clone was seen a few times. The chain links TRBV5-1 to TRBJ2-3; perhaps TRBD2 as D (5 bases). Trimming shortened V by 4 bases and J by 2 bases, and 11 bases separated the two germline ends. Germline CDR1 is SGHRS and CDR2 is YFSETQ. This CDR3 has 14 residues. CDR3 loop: CASSLGLFTDTQYF. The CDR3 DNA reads TGCGCCAGCAGCCTCGGACTCTTCACAGATACGCAGTATTTT.

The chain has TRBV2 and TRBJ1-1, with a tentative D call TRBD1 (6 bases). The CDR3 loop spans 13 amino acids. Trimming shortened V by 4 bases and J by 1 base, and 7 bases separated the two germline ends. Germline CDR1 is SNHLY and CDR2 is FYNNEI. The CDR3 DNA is TGTGCCAGCAGTGTGACAGGGAACACTGAAGCTTTCTTT. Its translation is CASSVTGNTEAFF.

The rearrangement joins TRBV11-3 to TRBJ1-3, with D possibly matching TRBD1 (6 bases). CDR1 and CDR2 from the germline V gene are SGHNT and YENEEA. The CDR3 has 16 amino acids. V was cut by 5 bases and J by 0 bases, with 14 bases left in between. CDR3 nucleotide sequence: TGTGCCAGCAGCGGCACAGGGAAGGACTCTGGAAACACCATATATTTT. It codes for CASSGTGKDSGNTIYF. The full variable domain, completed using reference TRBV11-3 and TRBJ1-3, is EAGVVQSPRYKIIEKKQPVAFWCNPISGHNTLYWYLQNLGQGPELLIRYENEEAVDDSQLPKDRFSAERLKGVDSTLKIQPAELGDSAVYLCASSGTGKDSGNTIYFGEGSWLTVV.

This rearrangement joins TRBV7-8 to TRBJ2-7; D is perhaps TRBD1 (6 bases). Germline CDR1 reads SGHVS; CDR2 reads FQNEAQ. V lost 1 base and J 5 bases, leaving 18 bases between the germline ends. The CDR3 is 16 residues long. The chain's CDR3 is CASSLGYRVVGDEQYF. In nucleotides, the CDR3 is TGTGCCAGCAGCTTAGGTTACAGGGTGGTAGGAGACGAGCAGTACTTC.

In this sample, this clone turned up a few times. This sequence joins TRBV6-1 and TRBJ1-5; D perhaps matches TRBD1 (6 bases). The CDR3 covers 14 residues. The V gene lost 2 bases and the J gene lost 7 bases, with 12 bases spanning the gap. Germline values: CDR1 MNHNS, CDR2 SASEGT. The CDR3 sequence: CASSELWGPQPQHF. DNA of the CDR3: TGTGCCAGCAGTGAATTATGGGGGCCGCAGCCCCAGCATTTT.

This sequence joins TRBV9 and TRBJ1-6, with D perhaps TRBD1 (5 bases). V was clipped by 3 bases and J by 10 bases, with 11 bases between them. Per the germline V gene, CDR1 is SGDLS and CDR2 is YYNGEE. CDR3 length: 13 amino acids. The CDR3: CASSGARGSPLHF. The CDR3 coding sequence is TGTGCCAGCAGCGGGGCTCGGGGGTCACCCCTCCACTTT.

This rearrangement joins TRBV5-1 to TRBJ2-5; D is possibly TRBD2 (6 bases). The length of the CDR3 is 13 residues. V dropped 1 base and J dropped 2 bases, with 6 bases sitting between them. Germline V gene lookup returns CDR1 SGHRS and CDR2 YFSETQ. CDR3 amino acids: CASSLRGQETQYF. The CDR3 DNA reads TGCGCCAGCAGCTTGCGGGGGCAAGAGACCCAGTACTTC.

The CDR3 loop reads CASSPAGQGGKTQYF. The CDR3 coding sequence is TGTGCCAGCAGCCCCGCGGGGCAGGGAGGAAAGACCCAGTACTTC. This chain connects TRBV7-2 to TRBJ2-5; D might be TRBD2 (6 bases). CDR3 length: 15 residues. With 5 bases removed from V and 6 bases from J, the gap between germline ends came to 19 bases. Germline V gene sequence: CDR1 SGHTA, CDR2 FQGNSA. The full variable domain, its missing parts supplied by reference TRBV7-2 and TRBJ2-5, is GAGVSQSPSNKVTEKGKDVELRCDPISGHTALYWYRQSLGQGLEFLIYFQGNSAPDKSGLPSDRFSAERTGGSVSTLTIQRTQQEDSAVYLCASSPAGQGGKTQYFGPGTRLLVL.

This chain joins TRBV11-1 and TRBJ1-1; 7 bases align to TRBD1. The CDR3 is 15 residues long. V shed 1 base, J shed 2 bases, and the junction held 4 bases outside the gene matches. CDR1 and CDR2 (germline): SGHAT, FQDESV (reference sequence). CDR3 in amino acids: CASSLVKGANTEAFF. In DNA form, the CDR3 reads TGTGCCAGCAGCTTAGTTAAGGGGGCTAACACTGAAGCTTTCTTT.

The CDR3 loop reads CAWAQGKGNQPQHF. CDR3 coding DNA: TGTGCCTGGGCACAGGGGAAGGGCAATCAGCCCCAGCATTTT. The V and J genes are TRBV30 and TRBJ1-5; 7 bases fit TRBD1. The CDR3 is 14 amino acids. Germline lookup yields CDR1 GTSNPN and CDR2 SVGIG (reference sequence). J gave up 2 bases and V 5 bases, and 6 bases lay outside the gene matches.

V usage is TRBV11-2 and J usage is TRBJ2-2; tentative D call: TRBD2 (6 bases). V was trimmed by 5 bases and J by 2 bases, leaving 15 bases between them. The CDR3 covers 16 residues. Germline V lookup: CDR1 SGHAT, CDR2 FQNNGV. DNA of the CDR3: TGTGCCAGCAGCCCCCTCGGGACTCCAAACACCGGGGAGCTGTTTTTT. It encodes CASSPLGTPNTGELFF.

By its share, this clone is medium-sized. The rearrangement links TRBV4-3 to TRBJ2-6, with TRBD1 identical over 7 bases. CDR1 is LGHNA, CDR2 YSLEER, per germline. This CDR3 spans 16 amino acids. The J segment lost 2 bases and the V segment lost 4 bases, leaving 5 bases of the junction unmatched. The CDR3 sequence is CASSPSDRAGANVLTF. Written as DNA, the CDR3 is TGCGCCAGCAGCCCAAGTGACAGGGCTGGGGCCAACGTCCTGACTTTC.

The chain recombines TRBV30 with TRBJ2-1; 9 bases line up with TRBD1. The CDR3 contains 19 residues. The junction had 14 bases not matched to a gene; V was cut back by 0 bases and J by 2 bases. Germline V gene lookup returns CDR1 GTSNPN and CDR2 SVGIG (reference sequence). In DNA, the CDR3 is TGTGCCTGGAGTGTACTAGGGTTCGGGAGGACAGGGGCCTACAATGAGCAGTTCTTC. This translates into CAWSVLGFGRTGAYNEQFF.